This TCR beta chain was recovered during a study of CD8+ T cells in alopecia areata. Findings and limits, study-wide: Any link of baseline CD8+ expansion to response, resting on one nonresponder, remains uncertain.

RNA, once extracted, was reverse transcribed into cDNA for use as the sequencing template. Here immunoSEQ multiplex PCR was the method, and the copy in TCRdb shows in-frame clones only, minus some. The sample holds around 190,000 clones, over 55% seen once. Treatment described: oral pan-JAK inhibitor, 5-10 mg twice daily. Germline assignment: CDR1 SGHAT and CDR2 FQDESV (reference sequence). CDR3 length equals 15 residues. With 3 bases clipped from V and 8 bases from J, the junction kept 8 bases outside the gene matches. Worth noting for this clone: Its target is not known.

The rearrangement uses TRBV11-1 and TRBJ2-1, with TRBD2 matching over 9 bases. Specimen: CD4+ T cells sorted from blood, collected at week 24, from a patient treated with tofacitinib. The receptor's source is a human donor with alopecia areata. DNA for the CDR3: TGTGCCAGCAGCTTGCGCGGGGGGGCAGGCCATGAGCAGTTCTTC. It is translated as CASSLRGGAGHEQFF.